A selection of T cell receptor beta chains follows, all from one sample in a study of technical replicates of blood from a few donors. This table comes from immunoSEQ multiplex PCR, and its TCRdb copy is limited to in-frame clones, with some not included. The sample records approximately 94,000 clones, about 95% being singletons. Sequencing was performed on T cells isolated from PBMCs. The receptors shown here come from a human donor in good health. The CDR3 runs from the conserved cysteine through the conserved F or W. The order of the fields is clone size, D gene, V gene, J gene, CDR3 DNA, CDR3 protein. D genes are given only for firm matches. Expanded clones are given a class, and other clones once, few, many or no size at all.

abundance: NA
d_gene: TRBD1
v_gene: TRBV7-9
j_gene: TRBJ1-5
CDR3nt: TGTGCCAGCAGCATGACAGGGGGCTGGCTGGGCGATAGCAATCAGCCCCAGCATTTT
CDR3aa: CASSMTGGWLGDSNQPQHF

abundance: NA
d_gene: TRBD1
v_gene: TRBV15
j_gene: TRBJ1-1
CDR3nt: TGTGCCACCAGCAGGGGACAGGTTATGAACACTGAAGCTTTCTTT
CDR3aa: CATSRGQVMNTEAFF

abundance: once
d_gene: NA
v_gene: TRBV11-3
j_gene: TRBJ1-5
CDR3nt: TGTGCCAGCAGCTTAGATCCGGGCCGGGAGATTCTGCCCCAGCATTTT
CDR3aa: CASSLDPGREILPQHF

abundance: NA
d_gene: TRBD2
v_gene: TRBV19
j_gene: TRBJ2-3
CDR3nt: TGTGCCAGGACTATTGGACTAGCGAGAGCAAGCACAGATACGCAGTATTTT
CDR3aa: CARTIGLARASTDTQYF

abundance: NA
d_gene: NA
v_gene: TRBV27
j_gene: TRBJ2-3
CDR3nt: TGTGCCAGCAGTTTATCGGGAGTTATTGTTTCAGATACGCAGTATTTT
CDR3aa: CASSLSGVIVSDTQYF

abundance: NA
d_gene: TRBD1
v_gene: TRBV4-2
j_gene: TRBJ1-2
CDR3nt: TGTGCCAGCAGCCCCCTAACCGGACAGGGTAAAGCTAACTATGGCTACACCTTC
CDR3aa: CASSPLTGQGKANYGYTF

abundance: NA
d_gene: NA
v_gene: TRBV6-6
j_gene: TRBJ1-5
CDR3nt: TGTGCCAGCAGTTCAATCGGACAGAAGGGGAATCAGCCCCAGCATTTT
CDR3aa: CASSSIGQKGNQPQHF

abundance: once
d_gene: TRBD1
v_gene: TRBV4-3
j_gene: TRBJ2-6
CDR3nt: TGCGCCAGCAGCCAGCGTTGGGCACAGACAGGGGACCCTGGGGCCAACGTCCTGACTTTC
CDR3aa: CASSQRWAQTGDPGANVLTF

abundance: NA
d_gene: NA
v_gene: TRBV4-1
j_gene: TRBJ2-2
CDR3nt: TGCGCCAGCAGCCAAGAAGTCGGAGCCGGGGAGCTGTTTTTT
CDR3aa: CASSQEVGAGELFF

abundance: NA
d_gene: TRBD1
v_gene: TRBV7-3
j_gene: TRBJ2-1
CDR3nt: TGTGCCAGCAGCTTAACCTACGACAGGGCCAACAATGAGCAGTTCTTC
CDR3aa: CASSLTYDRANNEQFF

abundance: NA
d_gene: NA
v_gene: TRBV30
j_gene: TRBJ1-5
CDR3nt: TGTGCCTGGTCCTCGGACAACCAGCCCCAGCATTTT
CDR3aa: CAWSSDNQPQHF

abundance: NA
d_gene: TRBD2
v_gene: TRBV29-1
j_gene: TRBJ2-3
CDR3nt: TGCAGCGTTTTAGGACTAGCGGATACCACAGATACGCAGTATTTT
CDR3aa: CSVLGLADTTDTQYF

abundance: NA
d_gene: NA
v_gene: TRBV12-5
j_gene: TRBJ2-2
CDR3nt: TGTGCTAGTGGTTTGTCTTTAACCGGGGAGCTGTTTTTT
CDR3aa: CASGLSLTGELFF

abundance: NA
d_gene: TRBD1
v_gene: TRBV4-2
j_gene: TRBJ1-3
CDR3nt: TGTGCCAGCACGGACAGGGCTGGAAACACCATATATTTT
CDR3aa: CASTDRAGNTIYF

abundance: NA
d_gene: NA
v_gene: TRBV13
j_gene: TRBJ2-7
CDR3nt: TGTGCCAGCAGCGCATATAGCGGCTACGAGCAGTACTTC
CDR3aa: CASSAYSGYEQYF

abundance: NA
d_gene: NA
v_gene: TRBV25-1
j_gene: TRBJ2-2
CDR3nt: TGTGCTAGGCGGAGCAACACCGGGGAGCTGTTTTTT
CDR3aa: CARRSNTGELFF

abundance: NA
d_gene: TRBD2
v_gene: TRBV7-2
j_gene: TRBJ2-3
CDR3nt: TGTGCCAGCAGCTTAGCTAGCGGGATATCAGATACGCAGTATTTT
CDR3aa: CASSLASGISDTQYF

abundance: NA
d_gene: TRBD1
v_gene: TRBV19
j_gene: TRBJ2-7
CDR3nt: TGTGCCAGTAGTATTACACAGGGGGCCTACGAGCAGTACTTC
CDR3aa: CASSITQGAYEQYF

abundance: NA
d_gene: TRBD1
v_gene: TRBV6-1
j_gene: TRBJ2-4
CDR3nt: TGTGCCAGCAGTGAAGGGGTGACAGGGTTGAACATTCAGTACTTC
CDR3aa: CASSEGVTGLNIQYF

abundance: NA
d_gene: NA
v_gene: TRBV10-3
j_gene: TRBJ2-7
CDR3nt: TGTGCCATCAGTGAGTCTACAGCGGAAGAGCAGTACTTC
CDR3aa: CAISESTAEEQYF

abundance: NA
d_gene: TRBD2
v_gene: TRBV9
j_gene: TRBJ2-3
CDR3nt: TGTGCCAGCAGCGCACCCCTGAGCGGGAGCGCAGATACGCAGTATTTT
CDR3aa: CASSAPLSGSADTQYF

abundance: NA
d_gene: TRBD1
v_gene: TRBV28
j_gene: TRBJ2-2
CDR3nt: TGTGCCAGCAGTCCCGGTAGAGGGGGCTACACCGGGGAGCTGTTTTTT
CDR3aa: CASSPGRGGYTGELFF

abundance: NA
d_gene: NA
v_gene: TRBV6-1
j_gene: TRBJ1-1
CDR3nt: TGTGCCAGCACGAGGGTTAAGAGCACTGAAGCTTTCTTT
CDR3aa: CASTRVKSTEAFF

abundance: NA
d_gene: NA
v_gene: TRBV27
j_gene: TRBJ1-5
CDR3nt: TGTGCCAGCAGCCTTCTACAGGGCAATCAGCCCCAGCATTTT
CDR3aa: CASSLLQGNQPQHF

abundance: NA
d_gene: NA
v_gene: TRBV9
j_gene: TRBJ1-4
CDR3nt: TGTGCCAGCAGCGCCTGGGGGGGAGGACCTAATGAAAAACTGTTTTTT
CDR3aa: CASSAWGGGPNEKLFF

abundance: NA
d_gene: NA
v_gene: TRBV29-1
j_gene: TRBJ2-5
CDR3nt: TGCAGCGTTGTTAAGGGGGGGCAAGAGACCCAGTACTTC
CDR3aa: CSVVKGGQETQYF

abundance: NA
d_gene: TRBD2
v_gene: TRBV2
j_gene: TRBJ2-1
CDR3nt: TGTGCCAGCTTACCCGGGACTAGCGGGAGGGCCTTTGAGCAGTTCTTC
CDR3aa: CASLPGTSGRAFEQFF

abundance: NA
d_gene: NA
v_gene: TRBV19
j_gene: TRBJ1-1
CDR3nt: TGTGCCAGCAGGGTGGGAGGGGTGAACACTGAAGCTTTCTTT
CDR3aa: CASRVGGVNTEAFF

abundance: NA
d_gene: TRBD2
v_gene: TRBV27
j_gene: TRBJ2-7
CDR3nt: TGTGCCAGCAGTTCGACTAGCCTAAAACTTGAGCAGTACTTC
CDR3aa: CASSSTSLKLEQYF

abundance: NA
d_gene: TRBD1
v_gene: TRBV29-1
j_gene: TRBJ1-2
CDR3nt: TGCAGCCTCCGGACAGGGGAGGGTGGCTACACCTTC
CDR3aa: CSLRTGEGGYTF

abundance: NA
d_gene: NA
v_gene: TRBV6-6
j_gene: TRBJ1-1
CDR3nt: TGTGCCAGCGGAATACAGATGAACACTGAAGCTTTCTTT
CDR3aa: CASGIQMNTEAFF

abundance: NA
d_gene: NA
v_gene: TRBV14
j_gene: TRBJ2-5
CDR3nt: TGTGCCAGCAGCCAAAGGGGGAGGACAGGCCAAGAGACCCAGTACTTC
CDR3aa: CASSQRGRTGQETQYF

abundance: once
d_gene: NA
v_gene: TRBV5-6
j_gene: TRBJ2-2
CDR3nt: TGTGCCAGCAGCTTGATCAGGGGAGCGGCCGGGGAGCTGTTTTTT
CDR3aa: CASSLIRGAAGELFF

abundance: NA
d_gene: NA
v_gene: TRBV27
j_gene: TRBJ1-1
CDR3nt: TGTGCCAGCCTTGACAGTTTTAACACTGAAGCTTTCTTT
CDR3aa: CASLDSFNTEAFF